This passage covers 23 T cell receptor beta chains from one sample sequenced in a study of regulatory T cells in long-lasting Graves disease. HTBI primers from iRepertoire and Arm-PCR of CDR3 regions yielded the TCR beta libraries. TCRdb analysed the multiplex PCR reads with MiXCR anew, one entry per CDR3 protein. This sample has more than 450,000 distinct CDR3 sequences, with around 12% found just once. Regarding time point: newly diagnosed GD, antithyroid drugs for less than 3 months. PBMC-derived RNA was used for the TCR library. Separately, the same data were catalogued under a study of T cells in Graves' hyperthyroidism and ophthalmopathy.

The sample here was peripheral blood mononuclear cells (PBMCs), taken at new diagnosis, from a patient treated with antithyroid drugs. All receptors come from a woman in her 30s with Graves disease.

This clonotype was counted many times. The rearrangement joins TRBV5-6 to TRBJ2-5, with unresolved D. CDR1 SGHDT and CDR2 YYEEEE come from the germline V gene. Trimming removed 2 bases from V and 5 bases from J, with 16 bases in between. This CDR3 is 15 amino acids long. DNA for the CDR3: TGTGCCAGCAGCTTTAGAGTTGCGGCCGAGGAGACCCAGTACTTC. Translated, it gives CASSFRVAAEETQYF.

This chain links TRBV3-1 with TRBJ2-7; 8 bases line up with TRBD1. J was trimmed by 6 bases and V by 4 bases; bases with no gene match: 5. Germline CDR1 is LGHDT and CDR2 is YNNKEL (reference sequence). The CDR3 is 13 amino acids. The CDR3 sequence: CASSRIDRGEQYF. CDR3 coding DNA: TGTGCCAGCAGCCGAATTGACAGGGGCGAGCAGTACTTC.

This rearrangement joins TRBV12-3 or TRBV12-4 to TRBJ2-5; no clear D gene. V lost 0 bases, J lost 5 bases, and 10 bases lay in between. This CDR3 has 14 amino acids. For the CDR3, the DNA is TGTGCCAGCAGTTTAGCGAATCCTCCGGAGACCCAGTACTTC. Its protein is CASSLANPPETQYF.

This clonotype was recorded many times. The chain links TRBV27 to TRBJ1-1, with D uncertain. The CDR3 is 16 residues long. Germline V gene data show CDR1 as MNHEY and CDR2 as SMNVEV (reference sequence). V was trimmed by 6 bases and J by 0 bases, leaving 17 bases between them. CDR3: CASSSIRGRMNTEAFF. For the CDR3, the DNA is TGTGCCAGCAGCTCCATCCGAGGACGGATGAACACTGAAGCTTTCTTT.

This clonotype was seen at least ten times. This chain joins TRBV6-1 and TRBJ2-1; 8 bases map to TRBD2. The CDR3 runs to 16 residues. CDR1 MNHNS and CDR2 SASEGT come from the germline V gene. V lost 5 bases to trimming and J lost 0 bases; unmatched junction nucleotides: 6. This CDR3 reads CASSPLSGSSYNEQFF. The CDR3 nucleotides read TGTGCCAGCAGTCCACTGAGCGGGAGCTCCTACAATGAGCAGTTCTTC.

A remark on this clonotype: An end of the junction does not agree with germline; a read error may underlie this. V is TRBV19 and J is TRBJ1-5; D call uncertain. The CDR3 spans 13 residues. The germline V gene has CDR1 LNHDA and CDR2 SQIVND (reference sequence). For the CDR3, the DNA is TGTGCCAGTAGTACAAATAGCAATCGGCCCCAGCATTTT. Amino acid sequence: CASSTNSNRPQHF. Looking up the rest from reference TRBV19 and TRBJ1-5 gives the full variable domain: DGGITQSPKYLFRKEGQNVTLSCEQNLNHDAMYWYRQDPGQGLRLIYYSQIVNDFQKGDIAEGYSVSREKKESFPLTVTSAQKNPTAFYLCASSTNSNRPQHFGDGTRLSIL.

The chain is built from TRBV29-1 and TRBJ1-2; possibly TRBD1 for D (5 bases). There are 19 residues in the CDR3. Trimming removed 4 bases from V and 1 base from J, with 28 bases in between. CDR1 and CDR2 from the germline V gene are SQVTM and ANQGSEA. CDR3 region: CSVGDFYPIKQGDNYGYTF. CDR3 DNA sequence: TGCAGCGTTGGGGACTTCTACCCGATAAAACAAGGCGATAACTATGGCTACACCTTC.

The chain joins TRBV19 to TRBJ1-1; D not certain. CDR3 length: 13 residues. V was trimmed by 6 bases and J by 4 bases, leaving 12 bases between them. The germline gives CDR1 LNHDA, CDR2 SQIVND (reference sequence). The CDR3 region has the DNA TGTGCCAGTAGCCCGATCGGCCCCACTGAAGCTTTCTTT. It is translated as CASSPIGPTEAFF.

This clonotype was recorded at least ten times. This sequence joins TRBV29-1 and TRBJ1-1, with D perhaps matching TRBD1 (5 bases). With 6 bases removed from V and 0 bases from J, the gap between germline ends came to 11 bases. The CDR3 has 13 amino acids. Germline V CDR1 and CDR2: SQVTM, ANQGSEA. CDR3 nucleotides: TGCAGCGTGGAAAAACAGGTGAACACTGAAGCTTTCTTT. Translation: CSVEKQVNTEAFF.

The table lists this clonotype with a few counts. This sequence joins TRBV7-6 and TRBJ2-3; D is undetermined. The CDR3 contains 13 residues. V lost 4 bases to trimming and J lost 4 bases, with 9 bases between them. Germline CDR1 and CDR2: SGHVS and FNYEAQ. The CDR3 nucleotides read TGTGCCAGCAGCTCGCGACCTGCAGATACGCAGTATTTT. Its translation is CASSSRPADTQYF.

This clonotype appeared many times. The V and J genes are TRBV18 and TRBJ1-1; a possible D gene is TRBD1 (5 bases). The CDR3 covers 13 residues. V lost 7 bases, J lost 6 bases, and 15 bases lay in between. Germline-derived CDR1 and CDR2 are KGHSH and LQKENI. This CDR3 is CASLHRGTSEAFF. CDR3 nucleotide sequence: TGTGCCAGCTTACACCGGGGCACCTCTGAAGCTTTCTTT. Combining the CDR3 with reference TRBV18 and TRBJ1-1 gives the whole variable domain NAGVMQNPRHLVRRRGQEARLRCSPMKGHSHVYWYRQLPEEGLKFMVYLQKENIIDESGMPKERFSAEFPKEGPSILRIQQVVRGDSAAYFCASLHRGTSEAFFGQGTRLTVV.

This clonotype was recorded at least ten times. This chain links TRBV20-1 with TRBJ2-3; 10 bases align to TRBD1. The CDR3 has 14 amino acids. The ends lost 5 bases at V and 5 bases at J; junction bases unmatched: 7. From germline, CDR1 is DFQATT and CDR2 SNEGSKA (reference sequence). The CDR3 is CSASDRGQGDTQYF. For the CDR3, the DNA is TGCAGTGCTTCCGACAGGGGGCAAGGAGATACGCAGTATTTT.

This clonotype appeared many times. The chain recombines TRBV10-3 with TRBJ1-2, with TRBD1 as a possible D gene (5 bases). This CDR3 has 15 residues. Trimming removed 8 bases from V and 4 bases from J, with 20 bases in between. Germline V gene data show CDR1 as ENHRY and CDR2 as SYGVKD. The CDR3 sequence: CAIPGMQGGGYGYTF. Written as DNA, the CDR3 is TGTGCCATCCCGGGGATGCAGGGAGGAGGCTATGGCTACACCTTC.

The rearrangement uses TRBV6-1 and TRBJ1-5, with D unresolved. The V end was cut by 10 bases, the J end by 0 bases, with 16 bases between. The CDR3 consists of 15 residues. CDR1 is MNHNS, CDR2 SASEGT, per germline. The CDR3 DNA reads as TGTGCCATAAAGTACACGGTAAATAGCAATCAGCCCCAGCATTTT. Translating it yields CAIKYTVNSNQPQHF.

The gene calls are TRBV6-5 and TRBJ1-2; D unclear. Germline CDR1 is MNHEY and CDR2 is SVGAGI. CDR3 length: 13 amino acids. V lost 2 bases, J lost 10 bases, and 14 bases lay in between. In DNA form, the CDR3 reads TGTGCCAGCAGTTACACCCACTGGGCCGTCTACACCTTC. It translates to CASSYTHWAVYTF.

In this sample, this clonotype turned up a few times. The V gene is TRBV18, the J gene TRBJ1-2, with 10 nucleotides matching TRBD1. Trimming removed 9 bases from V and 4 bases from J; junction bases left unmatched: 8. Germline V gene data show CDR1 as KGHSH and CDR2 as LQKENI. This CDR3 comprises 14 residues. The CDR3 coding sequence is TGTGCCAGTTACAAGACAGGGGGCGCCTATGGCTACACCTTC. This sequence encodes CASYKTGGAYGYTF.

This clonotype was counted ten times or more. DNA for the CDR3: TGTGCCAGTAGTTTTGCGGACCCAGATACGCAGTATTTT. This translates into CASSFADPDTQYF. V usage is TRBV19 and J usage is TRBJ2-3, with D unclear. V was clipped by 5 bases and J by 4 bases, with 10 bases between them. In germline, CDR1 is LNHDA, CDR2 SQIVND (reference sequence). The CDR3 runs 13 residues.

This clonotype appeared a few times. The chain is built from TRBV7-9 and TRBJ2-3; tentative D call: TRBD2 (5 bases). The V and J ends lost 5 bases and 4 bases respectively, with 16 bases between them. Germline CDR1 reads SEHNR; CDR2 reads FQNEAQ (reference sequence). CDR3 length equals 15 residues. The chain's CDR3 is CASSPAGEISDTQYF. The DNA of the CDR3 is TGTGCCAGCAGCCCGGCCGGGGAGATCTCAGATACGCAGTATTTT.

Ten or more counts support this clonotype. The chain couples TRBV6-1 to TRBJ2-5; the match to TRBD2 covers 7 bases. CDR1 and CDR2 (germline): MNHNS, SASEGT. This CDR3 has 17 residues. Trimming took 2 bases from V and 2 from J; bases not matched to a gene: 11. This CDR3 is CASSEWSVAGEQETQYF. CDR3 DNA: TGTGCCAGCAGTGAATGGTCGGTAGCGGGCGAACAAGAGACCCAGTACTTC.

This clonotype was recorded a few times. This sequence joins TRBV6-1 and TRBJ2-5; 10 bases are a match to TRBD2. The CDR3 length is 13 residues. Per germline, CDR1 MNHNS and CDR2 SASEGT. V dropped 8 bases and J dropped 6; count of bases not matched to a gene: 6. The CDR3 reads CASDSGRRQTQYF. The DNA for the CDR3 is TGTGCCAGCGATAGCGGGAGGAGGCAGACCCAGTACTTC.

This clonotype was seen a few times. The CDR3 does not end in the conserved phenylalanine or tryptophan, so this is likely a read error. The DNA is omitted, as the CDR3 cannot be located on it reliably, and the CDR3 follows TCRdb's listing. This chain uses TRBV24-1 with TRBJ2-1; the table gives TRBD2 as D, unverified against the DNA. The CDR3 totals 12 residues, both ends included. Germline loops: CDR1 KGHDR, CDR2 SFDVKD. CDR3 in amino acids: CATSDRTSGLFL.

This clonotype was picked up many times. V usage is TRBV19 and J usage is TRBJ1-1; D remains ambiguous. The CDR3 contains 15 residues. CDR1 is LNHDA and CDR2 is SQIVND in the germline V gene (reference sequence). V gave up 0 bases and J gave up 0 bases, with 8 bases separating them. As DNA, the CDR3 is TGTGCCAGTAGTATAGAGCCGACCCTGAACACTGAAGCTTTCTTT. It is translated as CASSIEPTLNTEAFF.

This clonotype was found many times. The CDR3 DNA sequence: TGCAGCGTTGGGGAGCGTGGCCGTGATAGCAATCAGCCCCAGCATTTT. Amino acids: CSVGERGRDSNQPQHF. This chain links TRBV29-1 with TRBJ1-5; D not resolved. Trimming left V 4 bases short and J 0 bases short, with 16 bases between. In germline, CDR1 is SQVTM, CDR2 ANQGSEA. This CDR3 has 16 amino acids.